One TCR beta chain is described in this entry. These data come from a study of T-cell memory formation after mild COVID-19. Via MiXCR, TCRdb re-called the 5' RACE reads, giving one row per CDR3 protein. The sample carries roughly 250,000 distinct CDR3 sequences, about a sixth recorded once. Per the germline V gene, CDR1 is SGHTA and CDR2 is FQGTGA. The V segment lost 5 bases and the J segment 8 bases; nucleotides outside the gene matches: 8. This CDR3 comprises 14 residues. The TCR comes from a man aged 18 to 30 who had mild COVID-19 (a few samples of this study predate the infection). Cell type and time point are not known. This sequence joins TRBV7-3 and TRBJ2-1; 8 bases are a match to TRBD1. Sequenced sample: PBMCs or a T cell subset sorted from them (not recorded which). DNA of the CDR3: TGTGCCAGCAGCCAAGGACAGGGTTGGGATGAGCAGTTCTTC. Translating it yields CASSQGQGWDEQFF.